This TCR beta chain originates from a study of T cells in Graves' hyperthyroidism and ophthalmopathy. RNA transcripts gave rise to amplified TCR beta CDR3 regions. The study used the HTBI primer set for a first-round RT-PCR of the TCR CDR3. Using its own MiXCR run on the multiplex PCR reads, TCRdb lists one record per CDR3 protein. The sample has approximately 46,000 distinct CDR3 sequences, approximately 50% seen once; the top ten hold roughly 32%. Study-level findings and limits: By a 13 V-J model, ophthalmopathy was set apart from stable hyperthyroidism.

About this clonotype: Its antigen is as yet unknown.

CDR3 length: 15 amino acids. V shed 5 bases and J 3 bases; nucleotides not matched to a gene: 4. Looked up from germline, CDR1 is MNHEY and CDR2 is SVGAGI. The source material was peripheral blood or thyroid tissue (not recorded which). The gene calls are TRBV6-5 and TRBJ2-7; 13 nucleotides line up with TRBD2. This sequence was found in a woman aged 45-65 years with Graves' hyperthyroidism. Here the CDR3 DNA reads TGTGCCAGCAGTCGGAGGACTAGCGGGGGCTACGAGCAGTACTTC. Translation gives CASSRRTSGGYEQYF.